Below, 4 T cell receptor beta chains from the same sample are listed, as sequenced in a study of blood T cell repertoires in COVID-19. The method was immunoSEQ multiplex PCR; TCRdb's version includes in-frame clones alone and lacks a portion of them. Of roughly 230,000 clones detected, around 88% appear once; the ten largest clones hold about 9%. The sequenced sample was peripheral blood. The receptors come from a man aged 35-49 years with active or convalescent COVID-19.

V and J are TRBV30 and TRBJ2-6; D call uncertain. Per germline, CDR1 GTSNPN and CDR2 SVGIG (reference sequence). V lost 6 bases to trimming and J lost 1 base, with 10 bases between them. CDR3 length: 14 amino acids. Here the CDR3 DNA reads TGTGCCTGTGACTTGCCGTCTGGGGCCAACGTCCTGACTTTC. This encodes CACDLPSGANVLTF.

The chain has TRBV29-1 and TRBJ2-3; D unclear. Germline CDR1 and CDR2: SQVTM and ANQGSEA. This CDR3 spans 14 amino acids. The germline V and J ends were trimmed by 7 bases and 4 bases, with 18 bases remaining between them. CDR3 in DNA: TGCAGCGGATGGTCATTAAATGCGTCAGATACGCAGTATTTT. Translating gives CSGWSLNASDTQYF.

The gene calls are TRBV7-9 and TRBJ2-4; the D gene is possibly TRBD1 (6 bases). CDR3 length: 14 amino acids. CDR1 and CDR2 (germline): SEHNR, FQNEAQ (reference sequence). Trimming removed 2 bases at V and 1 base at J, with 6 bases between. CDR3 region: CASSLQGAKNIQYF. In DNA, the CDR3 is TGTGCCAGCAGCTTACAGGGGGCCAAAAACATTCAGTACTTC.

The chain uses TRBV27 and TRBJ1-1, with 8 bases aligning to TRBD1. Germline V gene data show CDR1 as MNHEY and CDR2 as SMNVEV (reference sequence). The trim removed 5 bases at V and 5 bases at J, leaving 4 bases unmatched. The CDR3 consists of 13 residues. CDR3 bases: TGTGCCAGCAGTGCCTACAGGGGGACTGAAGCTTTCTTT. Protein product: CASSAYRGTEAFF.